This entry concerns a single T cell receptor (beta chain). Some clones are missing from TCRdb's copy, which holds only in-frame ones; the method was immunoSEQ multiplex PCR. This table holds about 35,000 clones, 75% to 90% found once. This entry belongs to a study of blood T cell repertoires in COVID-19. The sample taken for sequencing was peripheral blood. This receptor was obtained from a human donor in a cohort sampled during active or convalescent COVID-19. The donor label of this sample is uncertain.

The DNA for the CDR3 is TGCGCCAGCAGCCGATCTATTGAGGGGGCAGAGATTAATGAGCAGTTCTTC. As protein: CASSRSIEGAEINEQFF. The chain links TRBV4-3 to TRBJ2-1; 7 bases fit TRBD1. Per germline, CDR1 LGHNA and CDR2 YSLEER. The V gene end was trimmed by 4 bases and the J gene end by 7 bases; junction bases not matched to a gene: 16. The length of the CDR3 is 17 residues.